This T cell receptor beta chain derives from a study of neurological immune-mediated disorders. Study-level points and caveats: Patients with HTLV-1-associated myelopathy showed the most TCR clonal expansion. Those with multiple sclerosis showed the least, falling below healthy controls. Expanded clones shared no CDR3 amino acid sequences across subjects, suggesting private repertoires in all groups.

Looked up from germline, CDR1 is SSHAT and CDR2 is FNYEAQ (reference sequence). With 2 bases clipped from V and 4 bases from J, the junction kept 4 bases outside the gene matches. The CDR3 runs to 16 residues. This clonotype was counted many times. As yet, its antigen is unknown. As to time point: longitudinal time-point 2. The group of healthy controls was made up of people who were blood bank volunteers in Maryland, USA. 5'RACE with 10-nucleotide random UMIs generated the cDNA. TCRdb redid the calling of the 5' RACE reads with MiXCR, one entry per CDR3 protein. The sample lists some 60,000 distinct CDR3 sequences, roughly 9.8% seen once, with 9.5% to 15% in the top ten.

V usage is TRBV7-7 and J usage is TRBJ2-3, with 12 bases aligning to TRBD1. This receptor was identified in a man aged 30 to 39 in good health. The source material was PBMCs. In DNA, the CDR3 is TGTGCCAGCAGCTTATCTGGGACAGGGGGCGCAGATACGCAGTATTTT. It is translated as CASSLSGTGGADTQYF.